These T cell receptor beta chains were read from a single sample in a study of shared clonotypes between healthy human individuals. Sequencing was performed with immunoSEQ multiplex PCR; in TCRdb, only in-frame clones are kept and a portion is missing. The sample has approximately 1,000,000 clones; approximately 78% are singletons. Sequences were obtained from memory CD4+ T cells from PBMCs. Receptor source: a man aged 18 to 30 in good health. Some clones in this sample may be carry-over from other donors' samples. CDR3s include the opening cysteine and the closing phenylalanine or tryptophan. D genes are given only for firm matches. Clone size, where shown, is once, few, many, or a class for clones that have expanded.

j_gene: TRBJ1-2; abundance: NA; v_gene: TRBV19; d_gene: NA; CDR3aa: CASRASDRSPNKVGYTF; CDR3nt: TGTGCCAGTAGGGCTTCTGACAGATCGCCAAACAAAGTCGGCTACACCTTC
j_gene: TRBJ2-5; abundance: NA; v_gene: TRBV5-1; d_gene: NA; CDR3aa: CASSLATAGGWTQYF; CDR3nt: TGCGCCAGCAGCTTGGCGACAGCCGGGGGTTGGACCCAGTACTTC
j_gene: TRBJ2-1; abundance: NA; v_gene: TRBV7-3; d_gene: NA; CDR3aa: CASSAATGAGNEQFF; CDR3nt: TGTGCCAGCAGCGCCGCAACCGGGGCCGGGAATGAGCAGTTCTTC
j_gene: TRBJ2-7; abundance: NA; v_gene: TRBV6-5; d_gene: NA; CDR3aa: CASSYSTGYEQYF; CDR3nt: TGTGCCAGCAGTTACTCCACGGGCTACGAGCAGTACTTC
j_gene: TRBJ2-2; abundance: NA; v_gene: TRBV11-2; d_gene: NA; CDR3aa: CASSLLGVYSGELFF; CDR3nt: TGTGCCAGCAGCTTACTGGGAGTATATAGCGGGGAGCTGTTTTTT
j_gene: TRBJ2-5; abundance: NA; v_gene: TRBV6-5; d_gene: NA; CDR3aa: CASSYRATQQETQYF; CDR3nt: TGTGCCAGCAGTTACCGCGCCACCCAACAAGAGACCCAGTACTTC
j_gene: TRBJ2-1; abundance: NA; v_gene: TRBV2; d_gene: NA; CDR3aa: CASSVEGGSYNEQFF; CDR3nt: TGTGCCAGCAGTGTGGAGGGAGGTTCCTACAATGAGCAGTTCTTC
j_gene: TRBJ2-3; abundance: once; v_gene: TRBV7-3; d_gene: NA; CDR3aa: CASSTLGVPDTQYF; CDR3nt: TGTGCCAGCAGCACACTAGGGGTTCCAGATACGCAGTATTTT
j_gene: TRBJ1-4; abundance: NA; v_gene: TRBV4-2; d_gene: NA; CDR3aa: CASSLQGQPNEKLFF; CDR3nt: TGTGCCAGCAGCCTCCAGGGTCAGCCTAATGAAAAACTGTTTTTT
j_gene: TRBJ1-2; abundance: NA; v_gene: TRBV15; d_gene: NA; CDR3aa: CATSRDPVLGYTF; CDR3nt: TGTGCCACCAGCAGAGATCCAGTCCTTGGCTACACCTTC
j_gene: TRBJ1-2; abundance: NA; v_gene: TRBV7-2; d_gene: NA; CDR3aa: CASSATTPGYGSGYTF; CDR3nt: TGTGCCAGCAGCGCAACGACCCCAGGGTATGGTAGCGGCTACACCTTC
j_gene: TRBJ1-2; abundance: NA; v_gene: TRBV7-2; d_gene: TRBD1; CDR3aa: CASSARSFGTGEGYTF; CDR3nt: TGTGCCAGCAGCGCCCGCTCCTTCGGGACAGGGGAAGGCTACACCTTC
j_gene: TRBJ2-2; abundance: NA; v_gene: TRBV6-6; d_gene: NA; CDR3aa: CASRTFTANTGELFF; CDR3nt: TGTGCCAGCAGGACCTTTACAGCGAACACCGGGGAGCTGTTTTTT
j_gene: TRBJ1-5; abundance: NA; v_gene: TRBV19; d_gene: NA; CDR3aa: CASSISAVRLQPQHF; CDR3nt: TGTGCCAGTAGTATCTCCGCCGTACGGCTTCAGCCCCAGCATTTT